This TCR beta chain was identified during a study of OX40 agonist ivuxolimab in advanced cancers. Study information: Hepatocellular carcinoma, melanoma, renal cell or head and neck cancer was diagnosed in the dose-escalation patients.

Patients with a history of autoimmune disease or on systemic immunosuppression were excluded. Details on this clone: Its cognate antigen is unknown. At one of its ends the junction is not consistent with the germline gene, which may arise from a read error.

Study-wide results and caveats: CD8+ T cells (on average) carried more expanded clones than CD4+ T cells.

CDR1 and CDR2 from the germline V gene are SGHTA and FQGNSA. The CDR3 runs 17 residues. Assay: immunoSEQ multiplex PCR; the TCRdb copy retains only in-frame clones and omits some. The repertoire holds just over 80,000 clones, with about nine tenths as singletons. The rearrangement joins TRBV7-2 to TRBJ2-1; TRBD2 matches at 8 bases. The sequenced sample was CD4+ or CD8+ T cells sorted from blood, obtained in a trial of the OX40 agonist ivuxolimab. The TCR sequence derives from an adult with an advanced solid tumor such as melanoma, head and neck, liver or kidney cancer. The CDR3 protein is CASSLDRTSTLYNEQLF. The CDR3 region has the DNA TGTGCCAGCAGCTTAGATCGGACTAGCACCCTCTACAATGAGCAGCTCTTC.